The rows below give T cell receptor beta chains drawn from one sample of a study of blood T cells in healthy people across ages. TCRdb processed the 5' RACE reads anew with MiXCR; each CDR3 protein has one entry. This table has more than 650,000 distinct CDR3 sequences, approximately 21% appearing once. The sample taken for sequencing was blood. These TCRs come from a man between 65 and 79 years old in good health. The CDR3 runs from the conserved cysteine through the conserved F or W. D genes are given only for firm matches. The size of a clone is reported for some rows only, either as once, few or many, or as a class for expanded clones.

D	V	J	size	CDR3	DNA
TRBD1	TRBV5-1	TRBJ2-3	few	CASTMVPGQGWSDTQYF	TGCGCCAGCACGATGGTCCCGGGACAGGGTTGGTCAGATACGCAGTATTTT
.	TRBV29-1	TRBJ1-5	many	CSVVVGNNQPQHF	TGCAGCGTTGTTGTCGGGAACAATCAGCCCCAGCATTTT
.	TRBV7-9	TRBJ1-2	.	CAGSQLQAYGYTF	TGTGCCGGCAGCCAACTTCAGGCCTATGGCTACACCTTC
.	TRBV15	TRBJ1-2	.	CATSRDPSGNGYAF	TGTGCCACCAGCAGAGATCCGTCGGGGAATGGCTACGCCTTC
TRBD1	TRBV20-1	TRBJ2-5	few	CSARSDRGETQYF	TGCAGTGCTCGATCAGACAGGGGAGAGACCCAGTACTTC
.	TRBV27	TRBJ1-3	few	CASSLAQGGNTIYF	TGTGCCAGCAGTTTAGCCCAGGGGGGAAACACCATATATTTT
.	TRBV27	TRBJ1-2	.	CASKLVGHNYGYTF	TGTGCCAGCAAGCTCGTGGGACACAACTATGGCTACACCTTC
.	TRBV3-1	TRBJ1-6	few	CASSPEVENSPLHF	TGTGCCAGCAGCCCGGAGGTGGAGAATTCACCCCTCCACTTT
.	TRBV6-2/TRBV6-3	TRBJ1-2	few	CASSYLQAGYTF	TGTGCCAGCAGTTACCTGCAGGCTGGCTACACCTTC
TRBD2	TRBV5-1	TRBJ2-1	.	CASSSPGLLFF	TGCGCCAGCAGCTCCCCGGGACTATTGTTCTTC
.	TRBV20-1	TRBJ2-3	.	CSARKPQGDTQYF	TGCAGTGCAAGGAAACCCCAGGGAGATACGCAGTATTTT
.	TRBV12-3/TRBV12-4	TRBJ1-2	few	CASSWAGAYGYTF	TGTGCCAGCAGTTGGGCAGGGGCATATGGCTACACCTTC
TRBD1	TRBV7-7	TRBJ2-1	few	CASSLDPGGFNEQFF	TGTGCCAGCAGCTTAGATCCAGGGGGATTCAATGAGCAGTTCTTC
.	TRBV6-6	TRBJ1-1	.	CATYRVSGTEAFF	TGTGCCACATACCGGGTCTCGGGGACTGAAGCTTTCTTT
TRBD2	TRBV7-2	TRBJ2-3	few	CASSLGGLAGVWGTDTQYF	TGTGCCAGCAGCTTAGGGGGACTAGCGGGGGTGTGGGGCACAGATACGCAGTATTTT
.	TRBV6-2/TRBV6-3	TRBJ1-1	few	CASSYTGLNTEAFF	TGTGCCAGCAGTTACACAGGACTGAACACTGAAGCTTTCTTT
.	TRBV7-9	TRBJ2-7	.	CASSLWHTEQYF	TGTGCCAGCAGCTTATGGCACACCGAGCAGTACTTC
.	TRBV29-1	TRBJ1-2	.	CTVPGLDGYTF	TGCACCGTCCCAGGGTTGGATGGCTACACCTTC
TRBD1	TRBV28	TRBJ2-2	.	CASRLPTGGNTGELFF	TGTGCCAGCAGGCTACCGACAGGGGGGAACACCGGGGAGCTGTTTTTT
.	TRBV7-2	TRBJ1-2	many	CASSLVLDFYGYTF	TGTGCCAGCAGCTTAGTTCTAGATTTCTATGGCTACACCTTC
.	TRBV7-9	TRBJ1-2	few	CASSPQWDYGYTF	TGTGCCAGCAGCCCCCAATGGGATTATGGCTACACCTTC
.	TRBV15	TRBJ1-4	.	CATSRGGVSYGEKLFF	TGTGCCACCAGCAGAGGTGGGGTCTCGTACGGTGAAAAACTGTTTTTT
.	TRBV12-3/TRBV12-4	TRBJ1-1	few	CASSPGIQGTEAFF	TGTGCCAGCAGCCCGGGGATCCAGGGCACTGAAGCTTTCTTT
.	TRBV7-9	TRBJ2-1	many	CASSPSGSSYNEQFF	TGTGCCAGCAGTCCAAGTGGGAGCTCCTACAATGAGCAGTTCTTC
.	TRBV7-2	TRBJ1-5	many	CASSLAGLSNQPQHF	TGTGCCAGCAGCTTAGCGGGGCTAAGCAATCAGCCCCAGCATTTT
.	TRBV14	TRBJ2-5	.	CASSSLGLETQYF	TGTGCCAGCAGTTCTCTAGGTTTGGAGACCCAGTACTTC
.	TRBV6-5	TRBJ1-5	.	CASSPTGHSNQPQHF	TGTGCCAGCAGCCCGACAGGCCATAGCAATCAGCCCCAGCATTTT
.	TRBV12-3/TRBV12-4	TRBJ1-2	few	CASSFYGNYGYTF	TGTGCCAGCAGTTTTTACGGGAATTATGGCTACACCTTC
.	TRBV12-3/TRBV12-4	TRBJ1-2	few	CASRGAPFYGYTF	TGTGCCAGCAGGGGGGCTCCCTTTTATGGCTACACCTTC
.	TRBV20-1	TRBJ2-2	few	CSAMRPDTGELFF	TGCAGTGCTATGCGACCCGACACCGGGGAGCTGTTTTTT
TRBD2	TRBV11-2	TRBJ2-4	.	CASSLDLSGRINF	TGTGCCAGCAGCTTAGACCTTAGCGGGAGGATAAACTTC
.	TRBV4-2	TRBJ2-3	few	CASSQVPGGLTDTQYF	TGTGCCAGCAGCCAAGTTCCAGGCGGCCTCACAGATACGCAGTATTTT
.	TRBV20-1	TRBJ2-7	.	CSARDHQGGPYEQYF	TGCAGTGCTAGAGATCACCAGGGAGGACCCTACGAGCAGTACTTC
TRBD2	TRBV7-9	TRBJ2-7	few	CASSFLGGSGGVYEQYF	TGCGCCAGCAGCTTCTTGGGGGGGAGCGGGGGCGTCTACGAGCAGTACTTC
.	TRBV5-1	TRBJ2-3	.	CASSLEGSWQVADTQYF	TGCGCCAGCAGCTTGGAGGGAAGCTGGCAGGTGGCAGATACGCAGTATTTT
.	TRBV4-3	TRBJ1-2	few	CASSQDDAGANYGYTF	TGCGCCAGCAGCCAAGATGACGCAGGAGCTAACTATGGCTACACCTTC
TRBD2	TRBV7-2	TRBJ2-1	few	CASSFLGLADLRSSYNEQFF	TGTGCCAGCAGCTTTCTGGGACTAGCGGACCTGAGGAGCTCCTACAATGAGCAGTTCTTC
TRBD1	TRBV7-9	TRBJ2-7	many	CASSTTGTEPSYEQYF	TGTGCCAGCAGCACTACCGGGACAGAGCCCTCCTACGAGCAGTACTTC
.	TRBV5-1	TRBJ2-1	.	CASSLTTLGVNEQFF	TGCGCCAGCAGCTTGACGACCCTCGGGGTGAATGAGCAGTTCTTC
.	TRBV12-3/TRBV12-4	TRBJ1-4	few	CASSPPPNEKLFF	TGTGCCAGCAGTCCACCCCCGAATGAAAAACTGTTTTTT